These 32 T cell receptor beta chains share one sample of origin, sequenced in a study of PD-L1 blockade in urothelial cancer. Libraries were prepared by immunoSEQ multiplex PCR; TCRdb keeps only in-frame clonotypes and omits some of them. The sample records around 82,000 clones, roughly 89% being singletons. This sample's time point: pretreatment peripheral blood. The specimen comprised PBMCs, sampled around atezolizumab (anti-PD-L1) treatment. All receptors come from a man aged 55 to 70 with urothelial cancer.

The rearrangement joins TRBV7-6 to TRBJ1-3; 8 nucleotides match TRBD1. The CDR3 runs to 17 residues. V shed 1 base and J 7 bases; nucleotides not matched to a gene: 12. CDR1 and CDR2 (germline): SGHVS, FNYEAQ. The CDR3 nucleotides read TGTGCCAGCAGCTTAGGGTCGGGGACAGGAATGGGGAACACCATATATTTT. This codes for CASSLGSGTGMGNTIYF.

The V gene is TRBV5-1, the J gene TRBJ2-3; 7 bases align to TRBD1. There are 15 residues in the CDR3. J was trimmed by 2 bases and V by 4 bases; bases with no gene match: 7. Germline-derived CDR1 and CDR2 are SGHRS and YFSETQ. The CDR3 sequence: CASSDGDRPTDTQYF. DNA for the CDR3: TGCGCCAGCAGCGATGGGGACAGACCCACAGATACGCAGTATTTT.

The genes are TRBV4-2 and TRBJ2-4; the D gene is possibly TRBD1 (6 bases). The V end was cut by 3 bases, the J end by 3 bases, with 18 bases between. CDR3 size: 17 residues. Looked up from germline, CDR1 is LGHNA and CDR2 is YNFKEQ. CDR3 region: CASSHTGQSRVKNIQYF. In DNA, the CDR3 is TGTGCCAGCAGCCATACCGGACAGTCGCGCGTCAAAAACATTCAGTACTTC.

The V call is TRBV25-1, the J call TRBJ2-2; a weak D match, TRBD1 (5 bases). Between the trimmed V and J ends, which lost 3 bases and 0 bases, there was a span of 8 bases. The CDR3 totals 15 residues. From germline, CDR1 is MGHDK and CDR2 SYGVNS. CDR3 amino acids: CASSDYRTNTGELFF. The CDR3 DNA reads as TGTGCCAGCAGTGATTACAGGACGAACACCGGGGAGCTGTTTTTT.

J is TRBJ2-7 and V is TRBV4-1; no firm D call. The V end was cut by 1 base, the J end by 2 bases, with 9 bases between. CDR1 is MGHRA, CDR2 YSYEKL, per germline. The CDR3 totals 14 residues. CDR3 loop: CASSQGLGTYEQYF. The DNA of the CDR3 is TGCGCCAGCAGCCAAGGACTGGGTACCTACGAGCAGTACTTC.

The CDR3 loop reads CASSTGARETQYF. The CDR3 nucleotides read TGTGCCAGCAGCACAGGGGCCCGAGAGACCCAGTACTTC. The chain combines TRBV7-2 with TRBJ2-5; 7 bases agree with TRBD1. CDR3 length: 13 amino acids. Germline loops: CDR1 SGHTA, CDR2 FQGNSA. The trim removed 5 bases at V and 4 bases at J, leaving 4 bases unmatched.

The chain recombines TRBV28 with TRBJ2-2; 11 bases are a match to TRBD2. The CDR3 length is 17 residues. The V gene end was trimmed by 5 bases and the J gene end by 5 bases; junction bases not matched to a gene: 10. CDR1 and CDR2 from the germline V gene are MDHEN and SYDVKM. CDR3 protein: CASSAIAGGPRTGELFF. The DNA for the CDR3 is TGTGCCAGCAGTGCGATAGCGGGAGGGCCCCGAACCGGGGAGCTGTTTTTT.

The chain links TRBV10-3 to TRBJ1-1; D is ambiguous. This CDR3 region has 14 residues. Germline V gene sequence: CDR1 ENHRY, CDR2 SYGVKD. V shed 3 bases and J shed 3 bases, with 11 bases lying between them. The CDR3 DNA reads as TGTGCCATCAGTGATATAGGCGGGGACACTGAAGCTTTCTTT. This codes for CAISDIGGDTEAFF.

V is TRBV7-2 and J is TRBJ2-3, with a weak D call TRBD2 (5 bases). CDR3 length equals 13 residues. With 1 base removed from V and 6 bases from J, the gap between germline ends came to 8 bases. Looked up from germline, CDR1 is SGHTA and CDR2 is FQGNSA. The CDR3 loop reads CASSLVGGDTQYF. The DNA for the CDR3 is TGTGCCAGCAGCTTAGTTGGAGGTGATACGCAGTATTTT.

The J gene is TRBJ2-2, the V gene TRBV11-3; the match to TRBD1 covers 8 bases. J was trimmed by 0 bases and V by 6 bases; bases with no gene match: 12. CDR1 is SGHNT, CDR2 YENEEA, per germline. The CDR3 runs 18 residues. The CDR3 protein is CASRYQGAAPPNTGELFF. The CDR3 DNA reads TGTGCCAGCAGATATCAGGGGGCAGCTCCCCCGAACACCGGGGAGCTGTTTTTT.

The V and J genes are TRBV10-3 and TRBJ2-7, with 7 bases fitting TRBD2. Losses at the gene ends were 7 bases for V and 0 bases for J; bases not matched to a gene: 9. This CDR3 spans 15 amino acids. Per germline, CDR1 ENHRY and CDR2 SYGVKD. CDR3 DNA: TGTGCCATCAAAGGCAACAGCGGGAACTCCTACGAGCAGTACTTC. It specifies CAIKGNSGNSYEQYF.

The rearrangement joins TRBV11-2 to TRBJ1-2, with 8 positions matching TRBD1. Trimming removed 5 bases from V and 6 bases from J; junction bases left unmatched: 11. The CDR3 covers 15 residues. Germline values: CDR1 SGHAT, CDR2 FQNNGV. The CDR3 DNA is TGTGCCAGCAGCCTAAACCGGGACAGGATACATGGCTACACCTTC. It specifies CASSLNRDRIHGYTF.

The rearrangement links TRBV6-1 to TRBJ2-5; D possibly corresponds to TRBD2 (6 bases). The CDR3 contains 16 residues. Germline V gene sequence: CDR1 MNHNS, CDR2 SASEGT. Trimming pared 3 bases from V and 4 bases from J, leaving 18 bases between. The CDR3 region is CASSDIPGVSPETQYF. CDR3 DNA sequence: TGTGCCAGCAGTGACATACCGGGGGTCTCTCCAGAGACCCAGTACTTC.

The rearrangement links TRBV4-3 to TRBJ2-1; TRBD1 matches 9 bases. Germline V gives CDR1 LGHNA, CDR2 YSLEER. With 4 bases clipped from V and 0 bases from J, the junction kept 1 base outside the gene matches. The CDR3 runs 15 residues. This chain's CDR3 is CASSLGQGSYNEQFF. CDR3 sequence (DNA): TGCGCCAGCAGCCTGGGACAGGGCTCCTACAATGAGCAGTTCTTC.

The chain links TRBV30 to TRBJ1-1; no clear D. This CDR3 comprises 13 residues. Germline-derived CDR1 and CDR2 are GTSNPN and SVGIG (reference sequence). The V end was cut by 0 bases, the J end by 8 bases, with 13 bases between. The CDR3 loop is CAWSVGFPGEAFF. CDR3 in DNA: TGTGCCTGGAGTGTCGGCTTCCCCGGGGAAGCTTTCTTT.

The chain has TRBV2 and TRBJ2-1; 9 nucleotides align to TRBD2. The germline V gene encodes CDR1 SNHLY and CDR2 FYNNEI. The junction had 1 base not matched to a gene; V was cut back by 0 bases and J by 1 base. The CDR3 consists of 16 residues. The DNA for the CDR3 is TGTGCCAGCAGTGAAGCGCGGGGGGGGTCCTACAATGAGCAGTTCTTC. Encoded protein: CASSEARGGSYNEQFF.

The chain links TRBV6-5 to TRBJ2-7; D gene ambiguous. Trimming shortened V by 4 bases and J by 0 bases, and 16 bases separated the two germline ends. There are 16 residues in the CDR3. Germline CDR1 MNHEY, CDR2 SVGAGI. CDR3 DNA: TGTGCCAGCAGTTCTTCCCGAGCTGAGAGCTCCTACGAGCAGTACTTC. Translating gives CASSSSRAESSYEQYF.

The chain joins TRBV7-2 to TRBJ2-5; 12 bases line up with TRBD1. The germline V gene encodes CDR1 SGHTA and CDR2 FQGNSA. V dropped 2 bases and J dropped 1; count of bases not matched to a gene: 8. The CDR3 consists of 18 residues. The CDR3 DNA reads as TGTGCCAGCAGCTTATCATTCCGGGACAGGGGGCTCCAAGAGACCCAGTACTTC. Protein: CASSLSFRDRGLQETQYF.

V is TRBV11-3 and J is TRBJ2-2, with 7 bases aligning to TRBD1. Germline-derived CDR1 and CDR2 are SGHNT and YENEEA. With V trimmed by 4 bases and J by 4 bases, 9 bases remained unmatched. The CDR3 is made up of 16 amino acids. This chain's CDR3 is CASSSGQSDLTGELFF. The DNA for the CDR3 is TGTGCCAGCAGCTCGGGACAGTCCGACCTCACCGGGGAGCTGTTTTTT.

This clone was seen just once. The chain carries TRBV27 and TRBJ2-7, with 7 bases lining up with TRBD1. CDR3 length: 14 residues. From germline, CDR1 is MNHEY and CDR2 SMNVEV (reference sequence). V was clipped by 6 bases and J by 2 bases; unmatched bases: 7. CDR3 sequence (DNA): TGTGCCAGCAGGCGGACAGGAATAACCTACGAGCAGTACTTC. Encoded protein: CASRRTGITYEQYF.

This sequence joins TRBV25-1 and TRBJ2-3; 9 bases fit TRBD2. After removal of 4 bases from V and 7 bases from J, the junction contained 6 bases not matched to a gene. CDR3 length: 14 residues. Looked up from germline, CDR1 is MGHDK and CDR2 is SYGVNS. The chain's CDR3 is CASSGREGLNTQYF. In DNA form, the CDR3 reads TGTGCCAGCAGTGGGCGGGAGGGCCTAAATACGCAGTATTTT.

The CDR3 nucleotides are TGCAGCGTTATCAGGGGACAAGAGACCCAGTACTTC. Protein product: CSVIRGQETQYF. The chain combines TRBV29-1 with TRBJ2-5; TRBD1 might be the D (6 bases). Trimming pared 5 bases from V and 2 bases from J, leaving 9 bases between. CDR1 and CDR2 from the germline V gene are SQVTM and ANQGSEA. The CDR3 is made up of 12 amino acids.

The rearrangement joins TRBV7-4 to TRBJ2-4, with TRBD2 as a possible D gene (6 bases). The V and J ends lost 6 bases and 0 bases respectively, with 12 bases between them. This CDR3 is built from 15 residues. CDR1 and CDR2 (germline): SGHVT, SQSDAQ. CDR3 sequence (DNA): TGTGCCAGCAGTTTTAACGGGAGAGCCAAAAACATTCAGTACTTC. Translating it yields CASSFNGRAKNIQYF.

This chain links TRBV4-1 with TRBJ1-3; D possibly corresponds to TRBD1 (5 bases). Germline CDR1 reads MGHRA; CDR2 reads YSYEKL. Trimming pared 3 bases from V and 0 bases from J, leaving 15 bases between. The CDR3 covers 17 residues. CDR3: CASSQPRSGISGNTIYF. The DNA for the CDR3 is TGCGCCAGCAGCCAGCCCCGCTCAGGGATCTCTGGAAACACCATATATTTT.

The chain employs TRBV6-6 and TRBJ2-7, with a weak D call TRBD2 (6 bases). Germline V gene data show CDR1 as MNHNY and CDR2 as SVGAGI (reference sequence). V was shortened by 11 bases and J by 1 base, with 12 bases between the two germline ends. This CDR3 region has 12 residues. CDR3 protein: CACGTSSYEQYF. CDR3 bases: TGTGCCTGCGGGACCAGTTCCTACGAGCAGTACTTC.

The rearrangement joins TRBV6-1 to TRBJ2-2, with TRBD1 identical over 10 bases. CDR1 is MNHNS and CDR2 is SASEGT in the germline V gene. The V segment lost 8 bases and the J segment 4 bases; nucleotides outside the gene matches: 10. The CDR3 runs 16 residues. CDR3 residues: CASGEDRGRATGELFF. The CDR3 DNA sequence: TGTGCCAGCGGGGAAGACAGGGGGCGCGCCACCGGGGAGCTGTTTTTT.

The V call is TRBV15, the J call TRBJ2-1; the D gene is possibly TRBD1 (7 bases). Per germline, CDR1 LNHNV and CDR2 YYDKDF (reference sequence). Trimming removed 5 bases from V and 3 bases from J, with 17 bases in between. CDR3 length equals 16 residues. The CDR3 region is CATSVQGGRFYNEQFF. CDR3 DNA: TGTGCCACCAGCGTCCAGGGGGGCCGGTTCTACAATGAGCAGTTCTTC.

The rearrangement joins TRBV30 to TRBJ1-2; possibly TRBD1 for D (6 bases). CDR1 GTSNPN and CDR2 SVGIG come from the germline V gene (reference sequence). Trimming shortened V by 0 bases and J by 6 bases, and 14 bases separated the two germline ends. CDR3 length: 14 residues. CDR3 DNA sequence: TGTGCCTGGAGTGTACGGGGGGGGCCCGATGGCTACACCTTC. Protein: CAWSVRGGPDGYTF.

The chain has TRBV9 and TRBJ1-2, with D perhaps TRBD1 (5 bases). This CDR3 has 14 amino acids. The V end was cut by 3 bases, the J end by 8 bases, with 17 bases between. CDR1 and CDR2 (germline): SGDLS, YYNGEE. CDR3: CASSGVVGLEGYTF. The CDR3 nucleotides are TGTGCCAGCAGCGGGGTGGTGGGGCTAGAGGGCTACACCTTC.

Concerning this clone: Sequence at one end of the junction differs from germline and may be a read error. The J gene is TRBJ2-3, the V gene TRBV25-1, with D maybe TRBD2 (6 bases). The CDR3 extends over 15 amino acids. The germline V gene has CDR1 MGHDK and CDR2 SYGVNS. CDR3 amino acids: CASSEGVRGTAPSNF. The CDR3 region has the DNA TGTGCCAGCAGTGAAGGGGTCCGGGGGACGGCCCCTAGCAATTTT.

The V gene is TRBV9, the J gene TRBJ2-3, with D maybe TRBD2 (6 bases). The length of the CDR3 is 16 residues. Trimming took 0 bases from V and 2 from J, leaving 13 bases between them. The germline V gene encodes CDR1 SGDLS and CDR2 YYNGEE. The CDR3 loop is CASSVEAGFFTDTQYF. CDR3 nucleotides: TGTGCCAGCAGCGTAGAGGCGGGGTTCTTCACAGATACGCAGTATTTT.

The CDR3 here is CASSLTNYGYTF. The CDR3 DNA sequence: TGCGCCAGCAGCTTGACAAACTATGGCTACACCTTC. The chain joins TRBV5-1 to TRBJ1-2; D remains unclear. Per the germline V gene, CDR1 is SGHRS and CDR2 is YFSETQ. CDR3 length: 12 amino acids. V was trimmed by 1 base and J by 2 bases, leaving 3 bases between them.